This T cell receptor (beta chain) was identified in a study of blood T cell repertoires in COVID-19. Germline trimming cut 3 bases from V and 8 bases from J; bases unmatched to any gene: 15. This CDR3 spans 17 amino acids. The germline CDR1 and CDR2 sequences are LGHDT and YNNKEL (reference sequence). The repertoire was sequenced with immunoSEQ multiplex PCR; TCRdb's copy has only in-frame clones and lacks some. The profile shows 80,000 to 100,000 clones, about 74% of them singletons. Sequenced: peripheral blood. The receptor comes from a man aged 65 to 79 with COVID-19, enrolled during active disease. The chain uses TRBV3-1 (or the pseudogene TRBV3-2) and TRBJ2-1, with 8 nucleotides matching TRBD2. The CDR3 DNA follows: TGTGCCAGCAGCCACCTAAGAGGTCGGGAGGGGACTGATGAGCAGTTCTTC. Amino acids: CASSHLRGREGTDEQFF.